The clone carrying this T cell receptor beta chain was detected a few times. Its matching antigen is unknown. The data originate from a study of CD8+ T cells in alopecia areata. Study as a whole: Treatment comprised oral tofacitinib, 5 to 10 mg twice daily, in treated patients. Study-level results: Tissue-resident alphabeta T cells belonging to normal skin likewise get sequenced within scalp specimens.

Treatment defined: oral pan-JAK inhibitor, 5-10 mg twice daily. The study team obtained lesional scalp punch biopsies and peripheral blood from alopecia areata patients. Trimming cost V 2 bases and J 7 bases, with 11 bases left between them. Germline V lookup: CDR1 SGHTA, CDR2 FQGNSA. The length of the CDR3 is 13 residues. Extraction and reverse transcription of RNA yielded cDNA as the sequencing template. This table comes from immunoSEQ multiplex PCR, and its TCRdb copy is limited to in-frame clones, with some not included. The profile shows 160,000 or so clones, approximately 65% of them singletons.

Sequencing used CD4+ T cells sorted from blood, obtained at week 4, from a patient treated with tofacitinib. This TCR was sampled from a human donor with alopecia areata. J is TRBJ1-2 and V is TRBV7-2, with D unresolved. CDR3 amino acids: CASSLRGKGGYTF. The CDR3 DNA reads TGTGCCAGCAGCTTACGCGGGAAGGGTGGCTACACCTTC.